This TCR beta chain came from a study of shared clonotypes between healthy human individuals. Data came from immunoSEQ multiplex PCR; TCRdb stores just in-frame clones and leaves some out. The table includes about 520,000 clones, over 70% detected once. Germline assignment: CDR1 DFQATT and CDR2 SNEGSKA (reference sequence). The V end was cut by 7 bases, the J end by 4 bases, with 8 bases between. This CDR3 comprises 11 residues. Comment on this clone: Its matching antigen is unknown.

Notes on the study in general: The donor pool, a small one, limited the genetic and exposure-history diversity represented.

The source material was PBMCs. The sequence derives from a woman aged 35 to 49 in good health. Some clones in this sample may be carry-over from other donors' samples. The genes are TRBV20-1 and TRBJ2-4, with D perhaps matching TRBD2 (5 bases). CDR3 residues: CSGGLKNIQYF. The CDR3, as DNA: TGCAGTGGAGGGCTAAAAAACATTCAGTACTTC.